The subject of this entry is one TCR beta chain. Its antigen is not known. V lost 4 bases to trimming and J lost 10 bases, with 13 bases between them. Germline CDR1 and CDR2: GTSNPN and SVGIG (reference sequence). The CDR3 sequence is 12 residues long. The PCR contained 60 Vbeta and 13 Jbeta primers. Using immunoSEQ multiplex PCR, the repertoire was profiled, and TCRdb retains in-frame clones only, with some absent. The sample includes roughly 180,000 clones, approximately 80% seen only once; the top ten take around 1.4%. The data belong to a study of cytomegalovirus exposure and HLA in healthy donors. Overall study: From HLA-typed donors, an early data release held some 91 million unique TCRs. Whole-study results and caveats: Sequencing probably produced one cluster of sequence variants that were highly shared. The only immune exposure information that was available was CMV serostatus. According to the study, 160 or so TCR beta chains were cytomegalovirus-associated.

Sequencing was done on a sample of PBMCs. This TCR was recovered from a girl between 5 and 17 years old in good health and CMV-seropositive. The chain joins TRBV30 to TRBJ1-4; a weak D match, TRBD1 (5 bases). The CDR3 sequence: CAWTGPSGKLFF. In nucleotides, the CDR3 is TGTGCCTGGACAGGGCCTTCCGGAAAACTGTTTTTT.